These 17 T cell receptor beta chains were sequenced from one sample in a study of CD8 T cells in ankylosing spondylitis. TCRdb processed the 5' RACE reads anew with MiXCR; each CDR3 protein has one entry. This sample has about 88,000 distinct CDR3 sequences, with about 27% found just once. The sample consisted of blood, either unsorted or a sorted T cell fraction (not recorded which). The receptors derive from a male donor with ankylosing spondylitis or in good health (not recorded which).

This clonotype has a handful of counts. V usage is TRBV24-1 and J usage is TRBJ2-3, with D perhaps TRBD1 (5 bases). The germline gives CDR1 KGHDR, CDR2 SFDVKD. The CDR3 extends over 14 amino acids. Trimming stripped 3 bases from V and 6 bases from J, with 12 bases between. CDR3: CATSDKGHTDTQYF. The DNA for the CDR3 is TGTGCCACCAGTGATAAAGGACACACGGATACGCAGTATTTT.

This clonotype was seen only a few times. V gene TRBV5-1 combines with J gene TRBJ2-1; D may be TRBD1 (6 bases). CDR3 length: 14 residues. The V gene's germline CDR1 is SGHRS and CDR2 YFSETQ. Trimming cost V 3 bases and J 3 bases, with 10 bases left between them. The CDR3 loop reads CASSSGQIYNEQFF. CDR3 bases: TGCGCCAGCAGCTCCGGACAGATCTACAATGAGCAGTTCTTC.

This clonotype was observed a few times. The chain couples TRBV11-2 to TRBJ1-1; D remains ambiguous. Between the trimmed V and J ends, which lost 1 base and 5 bases, there was a span of 2 bases. CDR1 is SGHAT and CDR2 is FQNNGV in the germline V gene. The CDR3 covers 11 residues. CDR3 region: CASSLGTEAFF. In DNA form, the CDR3 reads TGTGCCAGCAGCTTAGGGACTGAAGCTTTCTTT.

The genes are TRBV10-3 and TRBJ2-1; D is uncertain. V lost 0 bases and J 3 bases, leaving 15 bases between the germline ends. CDR1 and CDR2 (germline): ENHRY, SYGVKD. There are 17 residues in the CDR3. CDR3 bases: TGTGCCATCAGTGAGTCGATACAGACAACCAACTACAATGAGCAGTTCTTC. Protein: CAISESIQTTNYNEQFF.

The chain recombines TRBV5-1 with TRBJ2-5; 7 nucleotides agree with TRBD1. With 4 bases clipped from V and 3 bases from J, the junction kept 9 bases outside the gene matches. CDR3 length: 15 residues. Germline V CDR1 and CDR2: SGHRS, YFSETQ. This chain's CDR3 is CASSIRTGEEETQYF. As DNA, the CDR3 is TGCGCCAGCAGCATACGAACAGGGGAAGAAGAGACCCAGTACTTC.

This chain joins TRBV12-3 or TRBV12-4 and TRBJ2-5; 9 nucleotides align to TRBD2. This CDR3 is built from 15 residues. Trimming took 6 bases from V and 4 from J; bases not matched to a gene: 9. CDR3 coding DNA: TGTGCCAGCAGCACCACGACTAGCGGACGAGAGACCCAGTACTTC. Its translation: CASSTTTSGRETQYF.

J is TRBJ1-5 and V is TRBV15, with D unresolved. This CDR3 contains 15 residues. Germline V gene data show CDR1 as LNHNV and CDR2 as YYDKDF (reference sequence). Deletions cut 0 bases from V and 5 bases from J, with 11 bases between. DNA for the CDR3: TGTGCCACCAGCAGAGATCGTGGAGGCGATCAGCCCCAGCATTTT. The encoded protein is CATSRDRGGDQPQHF.

This clonotype has just a few counts. The V call is TRBV5-1, the J call TRBJ2-5; weak D call: TRBD2 (6 bases). Per germline, CDR1 SGHRS and CDR2 YFSETQ. The V end was cut by 0 bases, the J end by 1 base, with 13 bases between. The CDR3 spans 16 residues. The CDR3 nucleotides are TGCGCCAGCAGCTTGGTTGGGGAGGAGGCCCAAGAGACCCAGTACTTC. Translating gives CASSLVGEEAQETQYF.

The chain carries TRBV15 and TRBJ2-1; TRBD2 agrees at 7 bases. The CDR3 is made up of 15 amino acids. Germline-derived CDR1 and CDR2 are LNHNV and YYDKDF (reference sequence). V gave up 2 bases and J gave up 1 base; unmatched junction bases: 2. The CDR3 coding sequence is TGTGCCACCAGCAGAAGCGGGATATCCTACAATGAGCAGTTCTTC. Its translation is CATSRSGISYNEQFF.

This clonotype was counted between two and nine times. V and J are TRBV20-1 and TRBJ2-7, with 8 bases identical to TRBD1. CDR1 and CDR2 (germline): DFQATT, SNEGSKA (reference sequence). Trimming took 5 bases from V and 4 from J; bases not matched to a gene: 7. CDR3 length: 13 residues. For the CDR3, the DNA is TGCAGTGCTTACGGGACAGGAGATTACGAGCAGTACGTC. Translated: CSAYGTGDYEQYV.

This clonotype was detected many times. Written as DNA, the CDR3 is TGTGCCAGCAGCTTATCAGGTAATCAGCCCCAGCATTTT. Its translation: CASSLSGNQPQHF. The rearrangement uses TRBV7-2 and TRBJ1-5; D not resolved. The CDR3 consists of 13 residues. Trimming shortened V by 2 bases and J by 4 bases, and 6 bases separated the two germline ends. Germline V CDR1 and CDR2: SGHTA, FQGNSA.

V gene TRBV20-1 combines with J gene TRBJ1-6, with TRBD1 matching over 7 bases. There are 17 residues in the CDR3. Germline loops: CDR1 DFQATT, CDR2 SNEGSKA (reference sequence). After removal of 3 bases from V and 0 bases from J, the junction contained 8 bases not matched to a gene. The CDR3 here is CSASHGTVSSYNSPLHF. The CDR3 region has the DNA TGCAGTGCTAGTCATGGGACAGTCTCCTCCTATAATTCACCCCTCCACTTT.

This clonotype appeared a few times. This rearrangement joins TRBV3-1 to TRBJ2-3; 9 nucleotides match TRBD1. The CDR3 runs to 15 residues. Trimming at V came to 1 base and at J to 3 bases, leaving 2 bases not matched to a gene. Germline assignment: CDR1 LGHDT and CDR2 YNNKEL (reference sequence). The CDR3 here is CASSQVGQGTDTQYF. The CDR3 DNA reads TGTGCCAGCAGCCAAGTTGGACAGGGGACAGATACGCAGTATTTT.

This chain connects TRBV3-1 to TRBJ1-1; no firm D call. Between the trimmed V and J ends, which lost 3 bases and 8 bases, there was a span of 16 bases. This CDR3 is 14 amino acids long. Per the germline V gene, CDR1 is LGHDT and CDR2 is YNNKEL (reference sequence). CDR3 sequence: CASSQADQRTEAFF. Written as DNA, the CDR3 is TGTGCCAGCAGCCAGGCCGACCAACGCACGGAAGCTTTCTTT.

The V call is TRBV6-6, the J call TRBJ1-1; tentatively, D is TRBD1 (5 bases). Between the trimmed V and J ends, which lost 2 bases and 5 bases, there was a span of 6 bases. Germline V CDR1 and CDR2: MNHNY, SVGAGI (reference sequence). The CDR3 covers 12 residues. The CDR3 DNA is TGTGCCAGCAGTTACAAGGGGACTGAAGCTTTCTTT. Translated, it gives CASSYKGTEAFF.

The chain employs TRBV19 and TRBJ1-1; 7 positions match TRBD1. With V trimmed by 7 bases and J by 0 bases, 17 bases remained unmatched. The CDR3 has 18 amino acids. Germline lookup yields CDR1 LNHDA and CDR2 SQIVND (reference sequence). The CDR3 loop is CASTIAGGAFVMNTEAFF. The CDR3 nucleotides read TGTGCCAGTACCATCGCAGGGGGGGCCTTCGTCATGAACACTGAAGCTTTCTTT. The full variable domain, with the rest looked up from reference TRBV19 and TRBJ1-1, is DGGITQSPKYLFRKEGQNVTLSCEQNLNHDAMYWYRQDPGQGLRLIYYSQIVNDFQKGDIAEGYSVSREKKESFPLTVTSAQKNPTAFYLCASTIAGGAFVMNTEAFFGQGTRLTVV.

The V call is TRBV18, the J call TRBJ1-6; D remains unclear. Trimming shortened V by 6 bases and J by 0 bases, and 9 bases separated the two germline ends. The CDR3 contains 15 residues. Germline-derived CDR1 and CDR2 are KGHSH and LQKENI. DNA of the CDR3: TGTGCCAGCTCCCCGGCAGGCTCCTATAATTCACCCCTCCACTTT. It codes for CASSPAGSYNSPLHF. The whole variable domain, remainder taken from reference TRBV18 and TRBJ1-6, is NAGVMQNPRHLVRRRGQEARLRCSPMKGHSHVYWYRQLPEEGLKFMVYLQKENIIDESGMPKERFSAEFPKEGPSILRIQQVVRGDSAAYFCASSPAGSYNSPLHFGNGTRLTVT.